This TCR beta chain was sequenced for a study of T cell clonotyping in hematopoietic cell transplantation. CDR1 SGHDN and CDR2 FVKESK come from the germline V gene. There are 15 residues in the CDR3. The V and J ends lost 10 bases and 3 bases respectively, with 21 bases between them. With respect to this clone: Its antigen is still unknown.

Profiled with immunoSEQ multiplex PCR; TCRdb holds only in-frame clones, not every one. The sample has fewer than 15,000 clones; around 86% are singletons. Study-wide findings and caveats: Few recipient clonotypes overlapped donors; over 95% were de novo at given depth. CD4 and CD8 repertoire contributions could not be separated without sorting. Higher Inverse Simpson Index values in graft donor and pretransplant recipient predicted broader posttransplant TCR diversity. After transplant, recipient diversity fell while pathologically expanded clonotypes grew through day 180.

The receptor's source is a male patient aged 45-60 years who had an allogeneic stem cell transplant from an unrelated donor, so T cells may come from the graft donor. Some clones in this sample may be carry-over from other donors' samples. This chain links TRBV14 with TRBJ1-1, with D possibly being TRBD1 (5 bases). The material was PBMCs, obtained 100 days after allogeneic stem cell transplant. The CDR3 DNA sequence: TGTGCCACCAAACCTTGGGACCTGTGGGACACTGAAGCTTTCTTT. This sequence encodes CATKPWDLWDTEAFF.